Below, 14 T cell receptor beta chains from the same sample are listed, as sequenced in a study of blood T cell repertoires in COVID-19. Measured with immunoSEQ multiplex PCR; TCRdb has only the in-frame clones, and not every one. Here the sample spans approximately 300,000 clones, just over 85% being singletons. Sequencing input: PBMCs or T cells enriched from blood (not recorded which). The receptors here all came from a woman aged 18-29 years who had recovered from COVID-19.

DNA for the CDR3: TGTGCCAGCAGCCCAGGGGGCGCGGGGAATTCACCCCTCCACTTT. Protein sequence: CASSPGGAGNSPLHF. The rearrangement uses TRBV28 and TRBJ1-6; 8 nucleotides align to TRBD1. Germline assignment: CDR1 MDHEN and CDR2 SYDVKM. The CDR3 extends over 15 amino acids. V shed 6 bases and J 7 bases; nucleotides not matched to a gene: 8.

The V and J genes are TRBV5-1 and TRBJ1-1; 7 bases are a match to TRBD1. Germline V CDR1 and CDR2: SGHRS, YFSETQ. There are 16 residues in the CDR3. Trimming took 0 bases from V and 4 from J; bases not matched to a gene: 9. The CDR3 DNA follows: TGCGCCAGCAGCTTGGCCTTCACAGGGGCCGTCACTGAAGCTTTCTTT. Amino acids: CASSLAFTGAVTEAFF. Variable domain in full (rest from reference TRBV5-1 and TRBJ1-1): KAGVTQTPRYLIKTRGQQVTLSCSPISGHRSVSWYQQTPGQGLQFLFEYFSETQRNKGNFPGRFSGRQFSNSRSEMNVSTLELGDSALYLCASSLAFTGAVTEAFFGQGTRLTVV.

A few counts support this clone. This rearrangement joins TRBV30 to TRBJ2-4; 10 positions match TRBD2. Germline-derived CDR1 and CDR2 are GTSNPN and SVGIG (reference sequence). The CDR3 spans 17 residues. V lost 3 bases to trimming and J lost 1 base; unmatched junction nucleotides: 9. The CDR3 DNA is TGTGCCTGGAGCGCACGGCTAGCGGGAGTGGCCAAAAACATTCAGTACTTC. Translation gives CAWSARLAGVAKNIQYF.

The genes are TRBV5-4 and TRBJ1-6; the match to TRBD1 covers 11 bases. V lost 3 bases to trimming and J lost 8 bases; unmatched junction nucleotides: 7. Germline V gene data show CDR1 as SGHNT and CDR2 as YYREEE (reference sequence). This CDR3 is 16 amino acids long. The DNA of the CDR3 is TGTGCCAGCAGCTCCGGACAGGGGGCTCTTGATTCACCCCTCCACTTT. This codes for CASSSGQGALDSPLHF.

The chain links TRBV27 to TRBJ2-7; 13 bases are a match to TRBD2. The V gene end was trimmed by 6 bases and the J gene end by 0 bases; junction bases not matched to a gene: 5. CDR1 is MNHEY and CDR2 is SMNVEV in the germline V gene (reference sequence). The CDR3 has 16 amino acids. CDR3 sequence reads: CASSSGTSGDSYEQYF. The CDR3 coding sequence is TGTGCCAGCAGCTCCGGGACTAGCGGGGACTCCTACGAGCAGTACTTC.

About this clone itself: Compared with germline, one end of the junction differs, possibly owing to a read error. V usage is TRBV2 and J usage is TRBJ2-7; TRBD2 matches at 9 bases. The CDR3 is 11 amino acids. Germline loops: CDR1 SNHLY, CDR2 FYNNEI. This CDR3 reads CASTMEGLALF. As DNA, the CDR3 is TGTGCCAGCACGATGGAGGGACTAGCTCTCTTC.

The chain combines TRBV28 with TRBJ2-2; 9 bases line up with TRBD1. J lost 3 bases, V lost 6 bases, and 8 bases had no gene match. CDR1 MDHEN and CDR2 SYDVKM come from the germline V gene. CDR3 length: 16 amino acids. The CDR3 loop is CASRTPGQGYTGELFF. The DNA for the CDR3 is TGTGCCAGCAGGACCCCGGGACAGGGTTACACCGGGGAGCTGTTTTTT.

The chain employs TRBV20-1 and TRBJ2-4, with a weak D call TRBD2 (5 bases). Trimming cost V 5 bases and J 7 bases, with 9 bases left between them. CDR1 DFQATT and CDR2 SNEGSKA come from the germline V gene (reference sequence). The CDR3 extends over 11 amino acids. CDR3: CSAYPGNIQYF. The DNA for the CDR3 is TGCAGTGCTTACCCGGGGAACATTCAGTACTTC.

This clone appeared a few times. The chain combines TRBV28 with TRBJ2-1; no reliable D call. Germline V gives CDR1 MDHEN, CDR2 SYDVKM. V lost 9 bases and J 2 bases, leaving 14 bases between the germline ends. The CDR3 totals 14 residues. CDR3 residues: CASLAGGAYNEQFF. The DNA for the CDR3 is TGTGCCAGTCTTGCCGGCGGAGCCTACAATGAGCAGTTCTTC.

J is TRBJ1-2 and V is TRBV6-1; D call uncertain. Germline values: CDR1 MNHNS, CDR2 SASEGT. The CDR3 has 13 amino acids. V dropped 6 bases and J dropped 4 bases, with 12 bases sitting between them. CDR3 nucleotide sequence: TGTGCCAGCAGCACCGGAGCAATCTATGGCTACACCTTC. It translates to CASSTGAIYGYTF.

The gene calls are TRBV7-6 and TRBJ2-1; maybe TRBD1 (5 bases). The CDR3 length is 15 residues. Trimming removed 5 bases from V and 0 bases from J, with 11 bases in between. Germline CDR1 SGHVS, CDR2 FNYEAQ. The CDR3 region has the DNA TGTGCCAGCAGCCGAGACAGCGTCTCCTACAATGAGCAGTTCTTC. This encodes CASSRDSVSYNEQFF.

Turning to this clone: This sample includes further DNA sequences coding for the same CDR3. The chain has TRBV2 and TRBJ2-3; 9 bases are shared with TRBD1. The CDR3 contains 14 residues. Germline V gene data show CDR1 as SNHLY and CDR2 as FYNNEI. V shed 5 bases and J 1 base; nucleotides not matched to a gene: 1. CDR3 residues: CASSRDRGTDTQYF. CDR3 in DNA: TGTGCCAGCAGTAGGGACAGGGGCACAGATACGCAGTATTTT.

The chain uses TRBV11-2 and TRBJ2-7; a weak D match, TRBD1 (5 bases). V lost 5 bases to trimming and J lost 2 bases, with 13 bases between them. From germline, CDR1 is SGHAT and CDR2 FQNNGV. This CDR3 is 14 amino acids long. The CDR3 sequence is CASSPQVGTYEQYF. Written as DNA, the CDR3 is TGTGCCAGCAGCCCACAGGTCGGAACCTACGAGCAGTACTTC.

The CDR3 region is CASSLGRSGSHSGNTIYF. The CDR3 DNA reads TGCGCCAGCAGCCTTGGGAGATCCGGGAGCCACTCTGGAAACACCATATATTTT. The chain couples TRBV5-1 to TRBJ1-3; D unresolved. The CDR3 totals 18 residues. V lost 4 bases, J lost 0 bases, and 20 bases lay in between. The germline gives CDR1 SGHRS, CDR2 YFSETQ.